Many counts were recorded for the clone carrying this TCR beta chain. Its specificity is not known. This sample was taken from a study of regulatory T cells in long-lasting Graves disease. Germline CDR1 reads SGHTA; CDR2 reads FQGTGA. Trimming pared 1 base from V and 7 bases from J, leaving 16 bases between. There are 16 residues in the CDR3. General study findings and limits: Accuracy might have suffered from few samples. Segments TRBV28, TRBJ1-2 and TRBJ2-5 showed preferential usage in persistent disease.

The time point is: newly diagnosed GD, antithyroid drugs for less than 3 months. Extracted PBMC RNA gave rise to the TCR library. Both iRepertoire HTBI primers and Arm-PCR of CDR3 regions were used to build the TCR beta libraries. Via MiXCR, TCRdb re-called the multiplex PCR reads, giving one row per CDR3 protein. The sample has a few hundred thousand distinct CDR3 sequences, around 15% seen once. These same records also appear under a second study, on T cells in Graves' hyperthyroidism and ophthalmopathy. From that second work: Participants, patients aged 18 to 65, had newly diagnosed hyperthyroidism with a duration under 2 months.

The sequenced sample was peripheral blood mononuclear cells (PBMCs), obtained at new diagnosis, from a patient treated with antithyroid drugs. The genes are TRBV7-3 and TRBJ2-2; D not resolved. This TCR was recovered from a woman aged 50 to 60 with Graves disease. The CDR3 DNA is TGTGCCAGCAGCTTAATGCCCGGGTCCCAAGGCGGGGAGCTGTTTTTT. It codes for CASSLMPGSQGGELFF.